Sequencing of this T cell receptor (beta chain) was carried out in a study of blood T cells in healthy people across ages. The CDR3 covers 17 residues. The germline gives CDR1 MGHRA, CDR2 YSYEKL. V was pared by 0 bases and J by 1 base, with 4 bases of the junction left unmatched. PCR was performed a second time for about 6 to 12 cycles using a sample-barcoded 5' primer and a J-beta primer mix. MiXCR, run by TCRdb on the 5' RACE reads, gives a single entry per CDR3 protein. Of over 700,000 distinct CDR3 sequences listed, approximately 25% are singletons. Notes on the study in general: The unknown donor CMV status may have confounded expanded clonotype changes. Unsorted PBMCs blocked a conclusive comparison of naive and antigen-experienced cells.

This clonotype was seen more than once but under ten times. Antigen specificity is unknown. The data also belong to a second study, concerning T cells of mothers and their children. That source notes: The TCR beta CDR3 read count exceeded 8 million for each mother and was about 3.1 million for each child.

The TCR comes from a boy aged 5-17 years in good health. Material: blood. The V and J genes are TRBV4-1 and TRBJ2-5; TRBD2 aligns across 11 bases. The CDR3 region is CASSQDRGLAGQETQYF. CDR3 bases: TGCGCCAGCAGCCAAGATAGAGGACTAGCGGGCCAAGAGACCCAGTACTTC.